The rows below give T cell receptor beta chains drawn from one sample of a study of T cells after yellow fever vaccination. MiXCR was run by TCRdb on the 5' RACE reads, yielding one entry per CDR3 protein. The top ten hold more than 15% of the sample, which has hundreds of thousands of distinct CDR3 sequences, more than 9% seen once. Sample: PBMCs, taken on the day of the first yellow fever vaccination. These receptors originate from a man aged 18 to 30 who received the YFV17D yellow fever vaccine. Each CDR3 is given with its conserved first and last residue. Each record gives: CDR3 length, J gene, D gene, clone size, V gene, CDR3 protein, CDR3 DNA. The D gene is left open where the match is weak. Not all rows give a size; the values are once, few, many and, for expanded clones, a class.

14 | TRBJ2-2 | TRBD2 | few | TRBV6-1 | CAITSGPNTGELFF | TGTGCCATCACTAGCGGGCCGAACACCGGGGAGCTGTTTTTT
16 | TRBJ2-1 | NA | few | TRBV4-2 | CASSPTSGGRPNEQFF | TGTGCCAGCAGCCCCACCTCTGGGGGGAGGCCGAATGAGCAGTTCTTC
17 | TRBJ2-3 | TRBD2 | many | TRBV4-3 | CASSRVTGLAGLDTQYF | TGCGCCAGCAGCCGAGTTACCGGACTAGCGGGGTTAGATACGCAGTATTTT
16 | TRBJ2-3 | TRBD2 | NA | TRBV20-1 | CSAIPSGGLSTDTQYF | TGCAGTGCTATTCCTAGCGGGGGGCTCAGCACAGATACGCAGTATTTT
13 | TRBJ1-6 | TRBD1 | NA | TRBV9 | CASTGTGGSPLHF | TGTGCCAGCACCGGGACAGGGGGTTCACCCCTCCACTTT
16 | TRBJ2-5 | TRBD1 | NA | TRBV5-4 | CASSLEGAGGEATQYF | TGTGCCAGCAGCTTGGAGGGGGCAGGGGGAGAAGCGACCCAGTACTTC
13 | TRBJ1-4 | NA | many | TRBV5-1 | CASAATTNEKLFF | TGCGCCAGCGCGGCCACAACTAATGAAAAACTGTTTTTT
16 | TRBJ2-7 | NA | NA | TRBV7-9 | CASSLRTGWDSYEQYF | TGTGCCAGCAGCTTACGCACAGGGTGGGACTCCTACGAGCAGTACTTC
15 | TRBJ2-5 | NA | few | TRBV7-9 | CASSTGLTRGETQYF | TGTGCCAGCAGCACGGGACTGACAAGGGGAGAGACCCAGTACTTC
11 | TRBJ2-5 | NA | few | TRBV20-1 | CSASFVETQYF | TGCAGTGCTAGCTTTGTTGAGACCCAGTACTTC
14 | TRBJ2-7 | NA | few | TRBV19 | CATRLADQTYEQYF | TGTGCCACCAGGTTGGCAGACCAAACCTACGAGCAGTACTTC
15 | TRBJ1-2 | NA | few | TRBV6-5 | CASSYAKTGYNGYTF | TGTGCCAGCAGTTACGCCAAAACAGGGTACAATGGCTACACCTTC
15 | TRBJ2-5 | TRBD2 | few | TRBV7-3 | CASSSLAGNQETQYF | TGTGCCAGCAGCTCACTAGCGGGGAATCAAGAGACCCAGTACTTC
15 | TRBJ2-1 | NA | many | TRBV7-9 | CASSLMTVTYNEQFF | TGTGCCAGCAGCTTGATGACAGTTACCTACAATGAGCAGTTCTTC
16 | TRBJ2-6 | NA | few | TRBV4-1 | CASSQGVVRGANVLTF | TGCGCCAGCAGCCAAGGGGTCGTTCGCGGGGCCAACGTCCTGACTTTC
13 | TRBJ1-5 | NA | NA | TRBV2 | CASNREGNQPQHF | TGTGCCAGCAATCGAGAGGGGAATCAGCCCCAGCATTTT
15 | TRBJ2-1 | NA | few | TRBV4-1 | CASALFGGPDNEQFF | TGCGCCAGCGCCCTTTTCGGGGGCCCTGACAATGAGCAGTTCTTC
15 | TRBJ1-4 | NA | few | TRBV5-1 | CASSTTEPGNEKLFF | TGCGCCAGCAGCACTACGGAGCCCGGTAATGAAAAACTGTTTTTT
15 | TRBJ2-2 | TRBD1 | many | TRBV12-3/TRBV12-4 | CASSLRGPNTGELFF | TGTGCCAGCAGTTTAAGGGGGCCGAACACCGGGGAGCTGTTTTTT
17 | TRBJ2-3 | TRBD2 | few | TRBV4-3 | CASSQDRLAARSDTQYF | TGCGCCAGCAGCCAAGATCGGCTAGCGGCCAGATCAGATACGCAGTATTTT
13 | TRBJ1-5 | NA | few | TRBV5-5 | CASSLGAVGAQHF | TGTGCCAGCAGCTTGGGAGCTGTCGGGGCCCAGCATTTT
13 | TRBJ2-3 | TRBD1 | NA | TRBV29-1 | CSVRDRGTDTQYF | TGCAGCGTGAGGGACAGGGGAACAGATACGCAGTATTTT
13 | TRBJ1-6 | NA | NA | TRBV20-1 | CSARESRNSPLHF | TGCAGTGCTAGAGAATCTAGAAATTCACCCCTCCACTTT
19 | TRBJ2-1 | TRBD1 | few | TRBV28 | CASSFYRGIGIGAYNEQFF | TGTGCCAGCAGTTTCTACAGGGGGATCGGGATTGGAGCCTACAATGAGCAGTTCTTC